A single sample is the source of the 28 T cell receptor beta chains below, sequenced in a study of blood T cell repertoires in COVID-19. Libraries were prepared by immunoSEQ multiplex PCR; TCRdb keeps only in-frame clonotypes and omits some of them. Of about 140,000 clones listed, around 90% are singletons. The sample taken for sequencing was peripheral blood. All receptors derive from a human donor in a cohort sampled during active COVID-19.

CDR3 bases: TGTGCCAGCAGCTTAGGGCCAAACAGGGGGCGCGTAGATACGCAGTATTTT. Translation gives CASSLGPNRGRVDTQYF. This chain links TRBV7-2 with TRBJ2-3; 9 nucleotides align to TRBD1. Germline CDR1 and CDR2: SGHTA and FQGNSA. V trimming: 1 base; J trimming: 5 bases; junction bases outside the gene matches: 10. The CDR3 is 17 amino acids.

The rearrangement joins TRBV18 to TRBJ2-7, with a tentative D call TRBD2 (5 bases). The CDR3 consists of 13 residues. Trimming cost V 1 base and J 6 bases, with 10 bases left between them. The V gene's germline CDR1 is KGHSH and CDR2 LQKENI. CDR3 residues: CASSPRDSVEQYF. CDR3 DNA: TGTGCCAGCTCACCACGCGATAGCGTCGAGCAGTACTTC.

V gene TRBV6-5 combines with J gene TRBJ2-1, with TRBD2 matching over 11 bases. CDR3 length: 15 residues. Unmatched junction bases numbered 7, after V lost 5 bases and J lost 7 bases. From germline, CDR1 is MNHEY and CDR2 SVGAGI. CDR3 residues: CASSNRASGGNEQFF. The CDR3 region has the DNA TGTGCCAGCAGTAATCGGGCTAGCGGGGGGAATGAGCAGTTCTTC.

V is TRBV6-1 and J is TRBJ1-1; TRBD1 matches 9 bases. J gave up 0 bases and V 4 bases, and 9 bases lay outside the gene matches. There are 17 residues in the CDR3. Germline CDR1 reads MNHNS; CDR2 reads SASEGT. CDR3: CASSVFRDRGLNTEAFF. DNA of the CDR3: TGTGCCAGCAGTGTTTTTCGTGACAGGGGGTTGAACACTGAAGCTTTCTTT.

The V call is TRBV18, the J call TRBJ1-4, with D unclear. CDR3 size: 14 residues. Trimming left V 3 bases short and J 8 bases short, with 13 bases between. CDR1 is KGHSH and CDR2 is LQKENI in the germline V gene. This CDR3 reads CASSPVKGGEKLFF. CDR3 DNA: TGTGCCAGCTCACCGGTAAAGGGAGGCGAAAAACTGTTTTTT. Full variable domain (rest looked up from reference TRBV18 and TRBJ1-4): NAGVMQNPRHLVRRRGQEARLRCSPMKGHSHVYWYRQLPEEGLKFMVYLQKENIIDESGMPKERFSAEFPKEGPSILRIQQVVRGDSAAYFCASSPVKGGEKLFFGSGTQLSVL.

The V and J genes are TRBV6-2 or TRBV6-3 and TRBJ1-2; 7 bases agree with TRBD1. The germline V gene has CDR1 MNHEY and CDR2 SVGEGT. The CDR3 sequence is 13 residues long. Unmatched junction bases numbered 7, after V lost 4 bases and J lost 8 bases. This chain's CDR3 is CASSSRQGDGYTF. CDR3 sequence (DNA): TGTGCCAGCAGTTCCCGACAGGGAGACGGCTACACCTTC.

The V call is TRBV27, the J call TRBJ1-2; D perhaps matches TRBD1 (6 bases). Germline CDR1 is MNHEY and CDR2 is SMNVEV (reference sequence). The V end lost 2 bases, the J end lost 6 bases, and 19 bases lay between the germline ends. CDR3 length: 16 residues. The CDR3 sequence: CASSLVETSGVDGYTF. As DNA, the CDR3 is TGTGCCAGCAGTTTAGTCGAAACTTCAGGGGTTGATGGCTACACCTTC.

This chain uses TRBV20-1 with TRBJ2-7, with TRBD2 matching over 10 bases. This CDR3 contains 15 residues. CDR1 is DFQATT, CDR2 SNEGSKA, per germline (reference sequence). Losses at the gene ends were 3 bases for V and 0 bases for J; bases not matched to a gene: 5. The CDR3 reads CSASTSGDVSYEQYF. As DNA, the CDR3 is TGCAGTGCTAGTACTAGCGGGGACGTCTCCTACGAGCAGTACTTC.

The chain couples TRBV11-3 to TRBJ2-5; D not certain. Trimming took off 1 base at V and 2 bases at J, with 5 bases between the two ends. Germline values: CDR1 SGHNT, CDR2 YENEEA. The CDR3 has 13 residues. The CDR3 reads CASSLASQETQYF. CDR3 bases: TGTGCCAGCAGCTTAGCTAGTCAAGAGACCCAGTACTTC.

The chain employs TRBV27 and TRBJ1-2; 7 bases match TRBD1. Germline CDR1 MNHEY, CDR2 SMNVEV (reference sequence). The length of the CDR3 is 13 residues. J gave up 4 bases and V 3 bases, and 2 bases lay outside the gene matches. The DNA for the CDR3 is TGTGCCAGCAGTTTCCCAGGGGGCTATGGCTACACCTTC. It yields the protein CASSFPGGYGYTF.

V and J are TRBV19 and TRBJ2-6; no firm D call. The V and J ends lost 6 bases and 0 bases respectively, with 9 bases between them. Germline V gene sequence: CDR1 LNHDA, CDR2 SQIVND (reference sequence). This CDR3 has 15 residues. Here the CDR3 reads CASSLSSSGANVLTF. The CDR3 DNA reads as TGTGCCAGTAGCCTGTCGAGCTCTGGGGCCAACGTCCTGACTTTC.

The chain is built from TRBV19 and TRBJ1-6; D unclear. Germline CDR1 and CDR2: LNHDA and SQIVND (reference sequence). This CDR3 comprises 17 residues. The ends were cut back, 0 bases at V and 14 bases at J, with 23 bases in the middle. The CDR3 coding sequence is TGTGCCAGTAGTATAGAGATGATGAGCGCTTCACCCCCCGCCCTCCACTTT. Protein: CASSIEMMSASPPALHF.

V and J are TRBV3-1 (or the pseudogene TRBV3-2) and TRBJ2-3, with D possibly TRBD2 on 6 matching bases. The V end was cut by 3 bases, the J end by 2 bases, with 15 bases between. CDR3 length equals 16 residues. CDR1 and CDR2 from the germline V gene are LGHDT and YNNKEL (reference sequence). The CDR3 loop is CASSHGPGLITDTQYF. CDR3 sequence (DNA): TGTGCCAGCAGCCATGGGCCGGGACTCATCACAGATACGCAGTATTTT.

The chain employs TRBV11-2 and TRBJ2-7; TRBD2 aligns across 7 bases. This CDR3 has 14 amino acids. In germline, CDR1 is SGHAT, CDR2 FQNNGV. V shed 4 bases and J 0 bases; nucleotides not matched to a gene: 3. The CDR3 protein is CASSWGGASYEQYF. CDR3 coding DNA: TGTGCCAGCAGCTGGGGGGGAGCCTCCTACGAGCAGTACTTC.

This chain connects TRBV21-1 to TRBJ1-5; the listed D gene, TRBD1, was not tested against the DNA. TRBV21-1 is a pseudogene locus. This CDR3 spans 17 amino acids. The CDR3 DNA is TGTGCCAGCAGCGAAAAGGCGACAGGTCTTGGCAATCAGCCCCAGCATTTT. Its protein product is CASSEKATGLGNQPQHF.

In its sample, this clone was seen once. This chain joins TRBV2 and TRBJ2-7; a possible D gene is TRBD1 (5 bases). The CDR3 sequence is 14 residues long. V lost 3 bases and J 6 bases, leaving 15 bases between the germline ends. Germline CDR1 reads SNHLY; CDR2 reads FYNNEI. CDR3 nucleotide sequence: TGTGCCAGCAGTGATGGGGCGAAACCTCCCGAGCAGTACTTC. The encoded protein is CASSDGAKPPEQYF.

The V gene is TRBV18, the J gene TRBJ2-1; D is perhaps TRBD2 (6 bases). The germline CDR1 and CDR2 sequences are KGHSH and LQKENI. V dropped 0 bases and J dropped 0 bases, with 9 bases sitting between them. The length of the CDR3 is 16 residues. The CDR3 protein is CASSPPSGSSYNEQFF. CDR3 sequence (DNA): TGTGCCAGCTCACCACCTAGCGGAAGCTCCTACAATGAGCAGTTCTTC.

J is TRBJ1-5 and V is TRBV25-1; D is unclear. The germline V and J ends were trimmed by 1 base and 3 bases, with 7 bases remaining between them. This CDR3 contains 14 residues. CDR1 MGHDK and CDR2 SYGVNS come from the germline V gene. The DNA of the CDR3 is TGTGCCAGCAGTGAATCAGACTTCAATCAGCCCCAGCATTTT. Translating gives CASSESDFNQPQHF.

CDR3 DNA sequence: TGTGCCAGCAGTGAAGGAGAGGGACTAGCGGGAGATACGCAGTATTTT. It yields the protein CASSEGEGLAGDTQYF. V gene TRBV6-1 combines with J gene TRBJ2-3, with TRBD2 identical over 12 bases. The CDR3 has 16 residues. Germline V gene lookup returns CDR1 MNHNS and CDR2 SASEGT. The V and J ends lost 1 base and 5 bases, in that order; junction bases with no gene match: 4.

The chain links TRBV5-1 to TRBJ2-2, with 7 bases fitting TRBD1. Per germline, CDR1 SGHRS and CDR2 YFSETQ. The CDR3 has 15 residues. V was clipped by 1 base and J by 7 bases; unmatched bases: 7. CDR3 in amino acids: CASSLRQGVFGELFF. CDR3 DNA: TGCGCCAGCAGCTTGAGGCAGGGGGTTTTCGGGGAGCTGTTTTTT.

The V gene is TRBV30, the J gene TRBJ2-7; a weak D match, TRBD1 (5 bases). Per the germline V gene, CDR1 is GTSNPN and CDR2 is SVGIG (reference sequence). The CDR3 has 15 amino acids. Trimming cost V 1 base and J 1 base, with 14 bases left between them. CDR3 in amino acids: CAWSAGKVTSYEQYF. As DNA, the CDR3 is TGTGCCTGGAGTGCAGGGAAAGTTACTTCCTACGAGCAGTACTTC.

This clone showed up just a few times. The genes are TRBV28 and TRBJ2-5, with 13 bases fitting TRBD2. Unmatched junction bases numbered 10, after V lost 5 bases and J lost 7 bases. This CDR3 spans 16 amino acids. Germline V gives CDR1 MDHEN, CDR2 SYDVKM. CDR3 in DNA: TGTGCCAGCAGTCCCCGGACTAGCGGGAGTTTGGGGACCCAGTACTTC. Its protein product is CASSPRTSGSLGTQYF.

This clone has at least ten counts. This chain connects TRBV3-1 (or the pseudogene TRBV3-2) to TRBJ2-3, with D perhaps TRBD2 (6 bases). Between the trimmed V and J ends, which lost 3 bases and 3 bases, there was a span of 16 bases. The CDR3 spans 16 residues. Germline assignment: CDR1 LGHDT and CDR2 YNNKEL (reference sequence). In DNA form, the CDR3 reads TGTGCCAGCAGCCACGGGAAGAACGGGGGAACAGATACGCAGTATTTT. Translated, it gives CASSHGKNGGTDTQYF.

V is TRBV24-1 and J is TRBJ2-1; TRBD1 aligns across 8 bases. This CDR3 comprises 14 residues. The trim removed 5 bases at V and 7 bases at J, leaving 6 bases unmatched. CDR1 KGHDR and CDR2 SFDVKD come from the germline V gene. The CDR3: CATSGRTGRNEQFF. DNA for the CDR3: TGTGCCACCAGTGGGAGGACAGGGAGAAATGAGCAGTTCTTC.

This sequence joins TRBV7-2 and TRBJ2-2; 9 nucleotides line up with TRBD1. V lost 7 bases, J lost 0 bases, and 15 bases stayed unmatched. This CDR3 spans 19 amino acids. CDR1 SGHTA and CDR2 FQGNSA come from the germline V gene. The CDR3 sequence is CASTGRRTGDRTNTGELFF. DNA of the CDR3: TGTGCCAGCACGGGCCGGAGGACAGGGGACCGAACGAACACCGGGGAGCTGTTTTTT. Full variable domain (outside the CDR3, taken from reference TRBV7-2 and TRBJ2-2): GAGVSQSPSNKVTEKGKDVELRCDPISGHTALYWYRQSLGQGLEFLIYFQGNSAPDKSGLPSDRFSAERTGGSVSTLTIQRTQQEDSAVYLCASTGRRTGDRTNTGELFFGEGSRLTVL.

V is TRBV6-2 or TRBV6-3 and J is TRBJ2-7; TRBD2 is a possible D gene (6 bases). Germline V gene lookup returns CDR1 MNHEY and CDR2 SVGEGT. V was trimmed by 2 bases and J by 3 bases, leaving 32 bases between them. The CDR3 is made up of 21 amino acids. The CDR3 bases are TGTGCCAGCAGTTACCCGACCCCGGGGGACCAGACCAGTCGGACTCGCTACGAGCAGTACTTC. Translating it yields CASSYPTPGDQTSRTRYEQYF.

The chain is built from TRBV9 and TRBJ2-7; 9 bases map to TRBD1. Germline values: CDR1 SGDLS, CDR2 YYNGEE. The CDR3 has 14 amino acids. J was trimmed by 6 bases and V by 5 bases; bases with no gene match: 9. Here the CDR3 DNA reads TGTGCCAGCAGTCCCGGGACAGGGCTTGTCGAGCAGTACTTC. Protein product: CASSPGTGLVEQYF.

The V and J genes are TRBV9 and TRBJ1-3; 7 bases line up with TRBD1. J gave up 1 base and V 3 bases, and 4 bases lay outside the gene matches. Germline CDR1 is SGDLS and CDR2 is YYNGEE. This CDR3 region has 15 residues. This CDR3 reads CASSGAGGSGNTIYF. DNA for the CDR3: TGTGCCAGCAGCGGTGCAGGGGGATCTGGAAACACCATATATTTT.